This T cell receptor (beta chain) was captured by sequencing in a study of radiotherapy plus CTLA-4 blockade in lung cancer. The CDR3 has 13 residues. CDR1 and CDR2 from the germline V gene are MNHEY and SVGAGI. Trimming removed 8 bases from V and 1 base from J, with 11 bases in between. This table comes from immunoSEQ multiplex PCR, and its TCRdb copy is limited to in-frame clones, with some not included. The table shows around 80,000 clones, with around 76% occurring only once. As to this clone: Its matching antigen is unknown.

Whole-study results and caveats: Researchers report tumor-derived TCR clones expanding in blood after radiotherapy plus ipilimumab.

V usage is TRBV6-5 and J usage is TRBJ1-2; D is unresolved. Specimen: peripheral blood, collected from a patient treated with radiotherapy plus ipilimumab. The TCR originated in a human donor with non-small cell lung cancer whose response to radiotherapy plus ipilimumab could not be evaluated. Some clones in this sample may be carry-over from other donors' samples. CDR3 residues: CASGPGYNYGYTF. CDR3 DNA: TGTGCCAGCGGCCCGGGGTATAACTATGGCTACACCTTC.